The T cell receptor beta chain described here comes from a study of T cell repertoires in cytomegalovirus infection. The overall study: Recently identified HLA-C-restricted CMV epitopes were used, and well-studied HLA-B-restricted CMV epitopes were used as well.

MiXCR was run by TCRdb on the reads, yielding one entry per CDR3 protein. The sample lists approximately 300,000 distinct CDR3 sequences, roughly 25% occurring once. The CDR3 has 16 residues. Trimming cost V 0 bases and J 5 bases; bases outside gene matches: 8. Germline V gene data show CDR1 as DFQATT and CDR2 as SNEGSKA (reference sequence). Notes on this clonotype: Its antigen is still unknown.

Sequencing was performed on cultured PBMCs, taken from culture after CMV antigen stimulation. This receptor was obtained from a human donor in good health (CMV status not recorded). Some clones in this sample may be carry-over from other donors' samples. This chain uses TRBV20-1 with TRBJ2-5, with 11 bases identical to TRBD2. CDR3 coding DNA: TGCAGTGCTAGAGATTGGGATAGCGGGAGGGCGGAGACCCAGTACTTC. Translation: CSARDWDSGRAETQYF.